Sequencing of this T cell receptor (beta chain) was carried out in a study of blood T cells in healthy people across ages. A second PCR, run for roughly 7 to 11 cycles, used a sample-barcoded 5' primer plus a J-beta primer mix. TCRdb redid the calling of the 5' RACE reads with MiXCR, one entry per CDR3 protein. The sample holds some 1 million distinct CDR3 sequences, less than 50% seen once. The V end lost 4 bases, the J end lost 5 bases, and 9 bases lay between the germline ends. This CDR3 region has 13 residues. Germline-derived CDR1 and CDR2 are MNHEY and SMNVEV (reference sequence). The chain uses TRBV27 and TRBJ1-5; maybe TRBD1 (5 bases). The sample comprised blood. This sequence was found in a woman aged 60 to 75 in good health. CDR3: CASSWGSYQPQHF. The CDR3 DNA follows: TGTGCCAGCAGTTGGGGCAGCTATCAGCCCCAGCATTTT.